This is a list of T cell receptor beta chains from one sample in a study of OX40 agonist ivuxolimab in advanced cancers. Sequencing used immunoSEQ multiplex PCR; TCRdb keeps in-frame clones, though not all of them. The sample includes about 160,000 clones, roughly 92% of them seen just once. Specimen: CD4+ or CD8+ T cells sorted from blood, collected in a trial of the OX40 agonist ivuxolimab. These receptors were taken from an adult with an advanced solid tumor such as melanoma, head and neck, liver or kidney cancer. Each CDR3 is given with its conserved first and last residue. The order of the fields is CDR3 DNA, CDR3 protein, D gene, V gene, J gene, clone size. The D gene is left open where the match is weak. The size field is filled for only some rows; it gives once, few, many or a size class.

CDR3 DNA: TGTGCCAGCAGCTTCTTACAGGGGACCCTCACTGAAGCTTTCTTT; CDR3 protein: CASSFLQGTLTEAFF; D gene: TRBD1; V gene: TRBV9; J gene: TRBJ1-1; clone size: -
CDR3 DNA: TGCAGTGCTAGAGGTCGTGGCTACACCTTC; CDR3 protein: CSARGRGYTF; D gene: -; V gene: TRBV20-1; J gene: TRBJ1-2; clone size: -
CDR3 DNA: TGTGCCAGTAGTATCGAGAACACTGAAGCTTTCTTT; CDR3 protein: CASSIENTEAFF; D gene: -; V gene: TRBV19; J gene: TRBJ1-1; clone size: -
CDR3 DNA: TGTGCCACCAGCAGAGGGTACGGGAATGAAAAACTGTTTTTT; CDR3 protein: CATSRGYGNEKLFF; D gene: -; V gene: TRBV15; J gene: TRBJ1-4; clone size: -
CDR3 DNA: TGTGCTAGTGGTTCCGGACTGCGTCCCACTGAAGCTTTCTTT; CDR3 protein: CASGSGLRPTEAFF; D gene: -; V gene: TRBV12-5; J gene: TRBJ1-1; clone size: -
CDR3 DNA: TGTGCCAGCAGCCTACAGAATCCTCGGTCCTACGAGCAGTACTTC; CDR3 protein: CASSLQNPRSYEQYF; D gene: -; V gene: TRBV10-3; J gene: TRBJ2-7; clone size: -
CDR3 DNA: TGTGCCAGAAGCTTAAAAAGGCCGTGGAGCCTTGGGGATCAGCCCCAGCATTTT; CDR3 protein: CARSLKRPWSLGDQPQHF; D gene: -; V gene: TRBV7-5; J gene: TRBJ1-5; clone size: -
CDR3 DNA: TGTGCCAGCAGCCGCGGTTCACCCTCATTTAGCCAGCCCCAGCATTTT; CDR3 protein: CASSRGSPSFSQPQHF; D gene: -; V gene: TRBV27; J gene: TRBJ1-5; clone size: -
CDR3 DNA: TGTGCCAGCAGCTTTGGACAGTCCGGAAAACTGTTTTTT; CDR3 protein: CASSFGQSGKLFF; D gene: -; V gene: TRBV5-8; J gene: TRBJ1-4; clone size: -
CDR3 DNA: TGTGCCAGCAGTTCAAATAGGGTCCCAAACACCGGGGAGCTGTTTTTT; CDR3 protein: CASSSNRVPNTGELFF; D gene: -; V gene: TRBV27; J gene: TRBJ2-2; clone size: -
CDR3 DNA: TGTGCCACCAGCAACAGGGATCGGGGCGAAAAACTGTTTTTT; CDR3 protein: CATSNRDRGEKLFF; D gene: -; V gene: TRBV15; J gene: TRBJ1-4; clone size: once
CDR3 DNA: TGTGCCAGCAGCCGGGGGTTAAATAATTCACCCCTCCACTTT; CDR3 protein: CASSRGLNNSPLHF; D gene: -; V gene: TRBV5-4; J gene: TRBJ1-6; clone size: -
CDR3 DNA: TGTGCCAGCAGTTTAGAGGGTGCCCCCTCCTACGAGCAGTACTTC; CDR3 protein: CASSLEGAPSYEQYF; D gene: -; V gene: TRBV27; J gene: TRBJ2-7; clone size: -
CDR3 DNA: TGTGCCAGCAGCTCCCCCCCTGGGGGACTCAGCTCTGGAAACACCATATATTTT; CDR3 protein: CASSSPPGGLSSGNTIYF; D gene: -; V gene: TRBV7-3; J gene: TRBJ1-3; clone size: few
CDR3 DNA: TGCGCCAGCGGGATCCCGGGACAGGGCCCCTATGGCTACACCTTC; CDR3 protein: CASGIPGQGPYGYTF; D gene: TRBD1; V gene: TRBV4-1; J gene: TRBJ1-2; clone size: -
CDR3 DNA: TGTGCCAGTAGTCTACTAGGACTAGGGATCACCGGGGAGCTGTTTTTT; CDR3 protein: CASSLLGLGITGELFF; D gene: TRBD2; V gene: TRBV19; J gene: TRBJ2-2; clone size: -
CDR3 DNA: TGTGCCAGCAGCCTACTCTGGACAGGGAGCACAGATACGCAGTATTTT; CDR3 protein: CASSLLWTGSTDTQYF; D gene: TRBD1; V gene: TRBV7-9; J gene: TRBJ2-3; clone size: -
CDR3 DNA: TGTGCCAGCAGCCCAAGCGGGACAGGGGGCGGGGTCACTGAAGCTTTCTTT; CDR3 protein: CASSPSGTGGGVTEAFF; D gene: TRBD1; V gene: TRBV9; J gene: TRBJ1-1; clone size: -
CDR3 DNA: TGTGCCAGCAGCTTAATGGCCCATACCCAATGGGACACCGGGGAGCTGTTTTTT; CDR3 protein: CASSLMAHTQWDTGELFF; D gene: -; V gene: TRBV7-2; J gene: TRBJ2-2; clone size: -
CDR3 DNA: TGTGCCAGCAGCCGCACCGGACGCAGCAATCAGCCCCAGCATTTT; CDR3 protein: CASSRTGRSNQPQHF; D gene: -; V gene: TRBV6-4; J gene: TRBJ1-5; clone size: once
CDR3 DNA: TGTGCCAGCAGCTTGGGGTGGGGTGAAAGAACTTACGAGCAGTACTTC; CDR3 protein: CASSLGWGERTYEQYF; D gene: -; V gene: TRBV7-2; J gene: TRBJ2-7; clone size: -
CDR3 DNA: TGTGCCAGTAGTACTACACCTGGGAAGGGTGTAGAAAAACTGTTTTTT; CDR3 protein: CASSTTPGKGVEKLFF; D gene: -; V gene: TRBV19; J gene: TRBJ1-4; clone size: -
CDR3 DNA: TGTGCCAGCAGCGCCCTCGGGAGGGCAGGGTGGAATGAGCAGTTCTTC; CDR3 protein: CASSALGRAGWNEQFF; D gene: TRBD2; V gene: TRBV9; J gene: TRBJ2-1; clone size: -
CDR3 DNA: TGTGCCAGCAGCTTCAACCTAGGACAGGGAGGTTCCCTCCACTTT; CDR3 protein: CASSFNLGQGGSLHF; D gene: TRBD1; V gene: TRBV11-2; J gene: TRBJ1-6; clone size: -
CDR3 DNA: TGTGCCAGCAGCATACAGGAGAACACTGAAGCTTTCTTT; CDR3 protein: CASSIQENTEAFF; D gene: -; V gene: TRBV7-2; J gene: TRBJ1-1; clone size: -
CDR3 DNA: TGTGCCAGCAGCTTACATAAGGGTCTCAATCAGCCCCAGCATTTT; CDR3 protein: CASSLHKGLNQPQHF; D gene: -; V gene: TRBV5-6; J gene: TRBJ1-5; clone size: -
CDR3 DNA: TGTGCCAGCTCAGCGGACAGGGGGGAATCTAGCGGGAGCACAGATACGCAGTATTTT; CDR3 protein: CASSADRGESSGSTDTQYF; D gene: TRBD1; V gene: TRBV18; J gene: TRBJ2-3; clone size: -
CDR3 DNA: TGTGCCAGCAGCCCGGTGGGGGCCGGGGCGGGCACCGGGGAGCTGTTTTTT; CDR3 protein: CASSPVGAGAGTGELFF; D gene: -; V gene: TRBV7-2; J gene: TRBJ2-2; clone size: -
CDR3 DNA: TGTGCCAGCAGCCGGGACACCCCGTGGGAAAAACTGTTTTTT; CDR3 protein: CASSRDTPWEKLFF; D gene: -; V gene: TRBV6-5; J gene: TRBJ1-4; clone size: -
CDR3 DNA: TGTGCCAGCAGCCGCCAACAGGGGCAGCCCCAGCATTTT; CDR3 protein: CASSRQQGQPQHF; D gene: TRBD1; V gene: TRBV7-2; J gene: TRBJ1-5; clone size: -
CDR3 DNA: TGTGCCAGCTCACCACCGTCGATGAGCTCCTACGAGCAGTACTTC; CDR3 protein: CASSPPSMSSYEQYF; D gene: -; V gene: TRBV18; J gene: TRBJ2-7; clone size: -
CDR3 DNA: TGCGCCAGCAGCTTGTTTCAGGGTGGGTCAGATACGCAGTATTTT; CDR3 protein: CASSLFQGGSDTQYF; D gene: -; V gene: TRBV5-1; J gene: TRBJ2-3; clone size: -
CDR3 DNA: TGCAGCGTTGGTGTCCTCAGGGCAGATACGCAGTATTTT; CDR3 protein: CSVGVLRADTQYF; D gene: -; V gene: TRBV29-1; J gene: TRBJ2-3; clone size: -
CDR3 DNA: TGTGCCAGCAGCTTAGGGCTAGCGGGAGGTGAGCAGTACTTC; CDR3 protein: CASSLGLAGGEQYF; D gene: TRBD2; V gene: TRBV7-2; J gene: TRBJ2-7; clone size: -
CDR3 DNA: TGTGCCATCAGTGAACGGGGAACGAACACTGAAGCTTTCTTT; CDR3 protein: CAISERGTNTEAFF; D gene: -; V gene: TRBV10-3; J gene: TRBJ1-1; clone size: -
CDR3 DNA: TGTGCCAGCAGTCCGAGCGGGGGGCCTTACGAGCAGTACTTC; CDR3 protein: CASSPSGGPYEQYF; D gene: TRBD2; V gene: TRBV25-1; J gene: TRBJ2-7; clone size: -
CDR3 DNA: TGCGCCAGCAGCCAAACAGGGCTAGCGGGGGGGCCGGTCTACAATGAGCAGTTCTTC; CDR3 protein: CASSQTGLAGGPVYNEQFF; D gene: TRBD2; V gene: TRBV4-3; J gene: TRBJ2-1; clone size: once
CDR3 DNA: TGTGCCAGCTCTGGGAGCCCCGGCGGTCACTACGAGCAGTACTTC; CDR3 protein: CASSGSPGGHYEQYF; D gene: -; V gene: TRBV18; J gene: TRBJ2-7; clone size: -
CDR3 DNA: TGTGCCAGCAGCCCGGGGGGGGGTGCCCGGGAGCAGTACTTC; CDR3 protein: CASSPGGGAREQYF; D gene: TRBD2; V gene: TRBV5-4; J gene: TRBJ2-7; clone size: -
CDR3 DNA: TGCGCCAGCAGCCAACAGGGGGCGGAGGAGACCCAGTACTTC; CDR3 protein: CASSQQGAEETQYF; D gene: TRBD1; V gene: TRBV5-1; J gene: TRBJ2-5; clone size: -
CDR3 DNA: TGCGCCAGCAGCTTCAACCCCTGGGGACCGCCTACAACCACTGAAGCTTTCTTT; CDR3 protein: CASSFNPWGPPTTTEAFF; D gene: -; V gene: TRBV5-1; J gene: TRBJ1-1; clone size: -
CDR3 DNA: TGTGCCAGTAGACCTCCGGGACTAATTTACAATGAGCAGTTCTTC; CDR3 protein: CASRPPGLIYNEQFF; D gene: TRBD2; V gene: TRBV19; J gene: TRBJ2-1; clone size: few